This entry describes one TCR beta chain. Antigen: not known. Time point of the sample: persistent/refractory GD, antithyroid drugs over 5 years with positive TRAb. PBMCs provided the RNA from which the TCR library was made. With iRepertoire HTBI primers and Arm-PCR of CDR3 regions, TCR beta libraries were built. A single record per CDR3 protein comes from TCRdb applying MiXCR to the multiplex PCR reads. The sample consists of 600,000 to 800,000 distinct CDR3 sequences, 30% of them appearing once. The entry originates in a study of regulatory T cells in long-lasting Graves disease. Findings and caveats of the study: Whereas new patients shared 900 to 1,000 public clonotypes, persistent patients shared more, at under 3,500. Analyses excluded thyroid tissue, covering peripheral blood alone. There were preferences for TRBV28, TRBJ1-2 and TRBJ2-5 in persistent disease. It was possible that the small sample size reduced accuracy.

This CDR3 is built from 19 residues. The germline V gene encodes CDR1 GTSNPN and CDR2 SVGIG (reference sequence). Between the trimmed V and J ends, which lost 2 bases and 0 bases, there was a span of 25 bases. This chain links TRBV30 with TRBJ1-1, with D perhaps matching TRBD1 (5 bases). This receptor was identified in a female donor with Graves disease. The sample was peripheral blood mononuclear cells (PBMCs), taken when the disease was refractory, from a patient treated with antithyroid drugs. The CDR3 nucleotides read TGTGCCTGGAGTAGTTGGGGCAGCCTCGGGGAGATCATGAACACTGAAGCTTTCTTT. Amino acid sequence: CAWSSWGSLGEIMNTEAFF.